This TCR beta chain stems from a study of human T cells and chemical hapten exposure (dated by TCRdb to the early 2020s). Background for the entire study: For sensitization, 2% DPC in acetone was applied to a roughly 2 cm by roughly 2 cm area of upper inner arm skin. Throughout the roughly 25-week study period, patients were also given weekly therapeutic DPC doses on the scalp. Patch testing on the upper back used Finn chambers containing 0.01% DPC, with scoring done after 6 days according to International Contact Dermatitis Research Group standards. Most of the patients in the cohort were female, and the cohort covered alopecia areata with under or over 50% scalp involvement, alopecia totalis and alopecia universalis. The libraries were sequenced as a pool, and the TCR yield per sample differed mostly because of small variations in library volumes within the pool. The study tracked peripheral blood TCR repertoire changes in vivo during primary and secondary sensitization to the hapten diphenylcyclopropenone (DPC) in alopecia patients. Blood samples were taken from patients before sensitization (week 0) and then at 2, 6 and about 24 weeks after DPC sensitization. For TCR sequencing, blood came from 25 to 30 alopecia patients at anywhere from one to four time points (pre-sensitization, 2, 6 and 24 weeks).

Via the germline V gene, CDR1 is SQVTM and CDR2 ANQGSEA. V is cut by 6 bases and J by 6 bases, and the space between the germline ends is 15 bases. The CDR3 spans 12 residues, from the cysteine through the phenylalanine. The entry retains the CDR3 DNA only, 36 bases that are in frame from base 1. The time point label, read with the paper, signifies: patch test 2, 6 weeks after DPC sensitization. Sample treatment or condition, as interpreted from the label and publication: therapeutic diphenylcyclopropenone sensitization with weekly scalp DPC. At each patch-test visit, blood was drawn before the patch test was applied. To be eligible, patients had to be aged 18 to 70, diagnosed with alopecia and judged suitable for DPC therapy, while pregnant patients were excluded. Total RNA was extracted from unfractionated whole blood collected in Tempus Blood RNA tubes. Libraries were made using RACE. The data were produced on a NextSeq 500. During library preparation, unique molecular identifiers were attached to individual cDNA molecules so that TCRs could be counted in a quantitative, reproducible way. For every blood RNA sample, sequencing covered both the TCR alpha and TCR beta chains. Per the original workflow: Samples had a median of approximately 93,000 TCRs, with a range from roughly 20,000 to 700,000. The Decombinator software suite was used to annotate V, J and CDR3 in the TCR reads. Every sample was subsampled to the same number of TCRs (28,000) for the PS versus PT1 abundance plots. TCRs were defined as expanded if absent before sensitization and observed at least eight times at the 2-week time point. Through fastp at Q25 and MiXCR, TCRdb rebuilt clones from the public reads, retaining in-frame beta chains. Here each entry gathers all rows of one CDR3 protein and keeps the most common genes and DNA. The V and J calls and clone size come from TCRdb's table, not from the authors' own analysis. This sample comprises more than 85,000 distinct CDR3 sequences, 9.5% to 12% of them detected only once. The ten largest clones capture roughly 2% of the sample.

What the authors observed across the whole study: Alopecia, a presumed autoimmune disease, was present in all patients, so the immune response of the patients might differ from that of healthy individuals. No change with DPC sensitization was found in the number of TCRs above 1 in 1000 frequency, and no evidence of global repertoire structure alterations was found. Significantly more large CDR3 similarity clusters were formed by expanded TCRs than by pre-sensitization or healthy control sets, consistent with antigen-driven responses. Patch test score correlated positively with the number of PT1 expanded TCRs, reaching significance at thresholds 8, 16 and 32 but not at 4. After repeated subsampling, the strength of the expansion versus patch-test correlation and the threshold at which it became significant changed.

This clonotype was observed many times. The antigen it binds to is not known. Base qualities are not provided; no much larger clone lies one nucleotide away. The source of this sequence is a man aged 35 to 55 with alopecia areata. Some clones in this sample may be carry-over from other donors' samples. The source was whole blood, collected in connection with sensitization to the hapten diphenylcyclopropenone (DPC). The chain employs TRBV29-1 and TRBJ2-7; the D region may be TRBD1 or TRBD2, each matching 5 bases equally. The CDR3 protein: CSVGTAGGEQYF. The nucleotide sequence reads as follows: TGCAGCGTCGGGACGGCGGGCGGCGAGCAGTACTTC.